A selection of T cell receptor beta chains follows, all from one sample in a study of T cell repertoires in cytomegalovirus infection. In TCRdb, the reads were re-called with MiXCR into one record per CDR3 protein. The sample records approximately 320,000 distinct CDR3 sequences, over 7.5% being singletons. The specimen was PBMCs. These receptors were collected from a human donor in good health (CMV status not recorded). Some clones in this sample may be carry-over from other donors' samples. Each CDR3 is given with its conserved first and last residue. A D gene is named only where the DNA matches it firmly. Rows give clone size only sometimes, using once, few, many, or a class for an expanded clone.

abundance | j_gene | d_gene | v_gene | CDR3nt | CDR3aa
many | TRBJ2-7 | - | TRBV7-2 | TGTGCCAGCAGCTTAACAGGCGGATACGAGCAGTACTTC | CASSLTGGYEQYF
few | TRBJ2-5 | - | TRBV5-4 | TGTGCCAGCAGCTTGGGGGGGGTCGGGGAGACCCAGTACTTC | CASSLGGVGETQYF
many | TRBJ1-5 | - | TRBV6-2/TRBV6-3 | TGTGCCAGCAGTTCTGACCCTTTGGCCCAGCATTTT | CASSSDPLAQHF
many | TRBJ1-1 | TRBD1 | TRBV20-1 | TGCAGTGCCGACCCGACAGGGGGAGGCACTGAAGCTTTCTTT | CSADPTGGGTEAFF
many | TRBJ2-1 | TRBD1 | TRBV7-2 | TGTGCCAGCAGCTTAAGGGGGCAGTATGTTTACAATGAGCAGTTCTTC | CASSLRGQYVYNEQFF
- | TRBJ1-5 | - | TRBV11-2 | TGTGCCAGCAGCTTAGACCCCCGGGGGCCCCAGCATTTT | CASSLDPRGPQHF
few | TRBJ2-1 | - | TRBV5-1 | TGCGCCAGCAGCTTATCCGGGACACCCGAGCAGTTCTTC | CASSLSGTPEQFF
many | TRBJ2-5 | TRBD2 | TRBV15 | TGTGCCACCAGCAAACAGACTAGCGGGGCTCAAGAGACCCAGTACTTC | CATSKQTSGAQETQYF
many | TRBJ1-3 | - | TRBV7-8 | TGTGCCAGCAGCCCCCGCGGCTCTGGAAACACCATATATTTT | CASSPRGSGNTIYF
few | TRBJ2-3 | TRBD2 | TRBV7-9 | TGTGCCAGCAGAGGACTAGCGGGAGGGCCTGGGCAGAATACGCAGTATTTT | CASRGLAGGPGQNTQYF
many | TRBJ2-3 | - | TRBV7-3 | TGTGCCAGCAGCTCTGGACCTAGCACAGATACGCAGTATTTT | CASSSGPSTDTQYF
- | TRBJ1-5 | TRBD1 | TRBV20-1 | TGCAGTGCTAGTATAGGGACAGGTGATAGTCGAAGGGGTCAGCCCCAGCATTTT | CSASIGTGDSRRGQPQHF
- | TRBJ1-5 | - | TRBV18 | TGTGCCAGCTCACCAGACCAAAATCAGCCCCAGCATTTT | CASSPDQNQPQHF
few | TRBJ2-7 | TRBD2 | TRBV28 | TGTGCCAGCAGTCGAAGGGGACTAGCGACCTACGAGCAGTACTTC | CASSRRGLATYEQYF
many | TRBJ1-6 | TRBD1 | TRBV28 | TGTGCCAGCAAGGACAGGATGGGTGTCTCTAATTCACCCCTCCACTTT | CASKDRMGVSNSPLHF
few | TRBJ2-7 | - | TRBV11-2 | TGTGCCAGCTACGAGCAGTACTTC | CASYEQYF
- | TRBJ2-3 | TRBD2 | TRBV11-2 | TGTGCCAGCAGCTTCCTAGCGGGGGGCTCTAGCACAGATACGCAGTATTTT | CASSFLAGGSSTDTQYF
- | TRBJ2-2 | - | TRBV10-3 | TGTGCCATCAGTGAGAACGTGGTTGTCGGGGAGCTGTTTTTT | CAISENVVVGELFF
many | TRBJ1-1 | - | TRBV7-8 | TGTGCCAGCAGCTTAGGGGCAGGGGTGCCCAACACTGAAGCTTTCTTT | CASSLGAGVPNTEAFF
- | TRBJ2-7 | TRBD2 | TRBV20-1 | TGCAGTGCCCGGAGCGGGAGTTCCTACGAGCAGTACTTC | CSARSGSSYEQYF
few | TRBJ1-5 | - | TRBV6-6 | TGTGCCAGCACCGGGACATCGAGCAATCAGCCCCAGCATTTT | CASTGTSSNQPQHF
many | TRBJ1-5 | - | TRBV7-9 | TGTGCCAGCAGCTTAGGCCTTGACAGGTCTCATCAGCCCCAGCATTTT | CASSLGLDRSHQPQHF
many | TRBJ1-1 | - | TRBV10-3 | TGTGCCATCACCCCGGGGGCGCGAGGCACTGAAGCTTTCTTT | CAITPGARGTEAFF
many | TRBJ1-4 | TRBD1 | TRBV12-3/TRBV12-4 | TGTGCCAGCAGTTTTGCGGGACAGGCGACAGCAACTAATGAAAAACTGTTTTTT | CASSFAGQATATNEKLFF
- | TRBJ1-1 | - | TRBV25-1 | TGTGCCAGCAGCGCCGGCGGGACCACTGAAGCTTTCTTT | CASSAGGTTEAFF
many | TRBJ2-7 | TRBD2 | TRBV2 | TGTGCCAGCAGCGACCTCCGCCTAGCGGGAGGGAGGGTCTACGAGCAGTACTTC | CASSDLRLAGGRVYEQYF
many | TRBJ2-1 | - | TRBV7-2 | TGTGCCAGCAGCCCGTGGGACACCTACAATGAGCAGTTCTTC | CASSPWDTYNEQFF
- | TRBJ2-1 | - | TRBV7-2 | TGTGCCAGCAGCTTACCGACCCGGGATGAGCAGTTCTTC | CASSLPTRDEQFF
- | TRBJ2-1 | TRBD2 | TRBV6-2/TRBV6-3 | TGTGCCAGCAGTAACACTAGCGGGAGGTCGTACAATGAGCAGTTCTTC | CASSNTSGRSYNEQFF
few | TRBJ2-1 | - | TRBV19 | TGTGCCAGTAGTATAGTACTCGGGCCACACAATGAGCAGTTCTTC | CASSIVLGPHNEQFF
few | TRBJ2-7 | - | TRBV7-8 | TGTGCCAGCAGCTTAATACAGCCGGGACTCTCGGGCGAGCAGTACTTC | CASSLIQPGLSGEQYF
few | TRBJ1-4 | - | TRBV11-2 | TGTGCCAGCAGCTCCGTCGGACTGGGGGTTGAAAAACTGTTTTTT | CASSSVGLGVEKLFF
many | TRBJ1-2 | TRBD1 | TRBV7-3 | TGTGCCAGCAGCGGCAATTACGACAGGGTCCTTAACTATGGCTACACCTTC | CASSGNYDRVLNYGYTF
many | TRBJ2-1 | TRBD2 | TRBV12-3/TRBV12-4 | TGTGCCAGCAGTTTAAGGACTAGCGGATACAATGAGCAGTTCTTC | CASSLRTSGYNEQFF
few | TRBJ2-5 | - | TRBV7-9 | TGTGCCAGCAGCTTAAAGCTAGTAGAAGAGACCCAGTACTTC | CASSLKLVEETQYF
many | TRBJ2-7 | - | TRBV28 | TGTGCCAGCAGTTTTCGGGGGCTATACTACGAGCAGTACTTC | CASSFRGLYYEQYF
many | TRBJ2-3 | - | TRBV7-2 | TGTGCCAGCAGCTCCTGGACACCCTTCCCCCCGGAATTT | CASSSWTPFPPEF
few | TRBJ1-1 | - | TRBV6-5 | TGTGCCAGCAGTTACTTACAACCTGAGGGGTTGGCTGAAGCTTTCTTT | CASSYLQPEGLAEAFF
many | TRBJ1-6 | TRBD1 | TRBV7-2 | TGTGCCAGCAGCCCCGGACAGGGCTATAATTCACCCCTCCACTTT | CASSPGQGYNSPLHF
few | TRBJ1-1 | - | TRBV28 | TGTGCCAGCAGTTTTATGGGATCCACTGAAGCTTTCTTT | CASSFMGSTEAFF
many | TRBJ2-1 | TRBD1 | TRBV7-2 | TGTGCCAGCAGCGCACAGACAGGGGGCCATGAGCAGTTCTTC | CASSAQTGGHEQFF
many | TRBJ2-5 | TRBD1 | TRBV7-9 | TGTGCCAGCAGCAAACAGGGGGCAAGGATGTACCAAGAGACCCAGTACTTC | CASSKQGARMYQETQYF
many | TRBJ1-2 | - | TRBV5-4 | TGTGCCAGCAGCTTGGATGGGAATGGCTACACCTTC | CASSLDGNGYTF
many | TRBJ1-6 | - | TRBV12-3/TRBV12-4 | TGTGCCAGCAGTGGAAGGACGAGTTCACCCCTCCACTTT | CASSGRTSSPLHF
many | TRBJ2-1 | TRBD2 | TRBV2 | TGTGCCAGCAGGGGGGGGTCGGGACTAGCGGCTAATGAGCAGTTCTTC | CASRGGSGLAANEQFF
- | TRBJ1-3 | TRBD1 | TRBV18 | TGTGCCAGCTCACGACAGGGGACATCCAAAGACACCATATATTTT | CASSRQGTSKDTIYF
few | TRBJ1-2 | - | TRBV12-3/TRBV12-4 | TGTGCCAGCTGTGGTTACTATGGCTACACCTTC | CASCGYYGYTF
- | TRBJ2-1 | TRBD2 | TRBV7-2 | TGTGCCAGCAGCTCCGGCAGTAGCGGGGGGCAAAATGAGCAGTTCTTC | CASSSGSSGGQNEQFF
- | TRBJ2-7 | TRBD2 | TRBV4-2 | TGTGCCAGCAGCCAAGTCCGGACTAGCGGATCCTACGAGCAGTACTTC | CASSQVRTSGSYEQYF
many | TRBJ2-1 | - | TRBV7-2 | TGTGCCAGCAGCCCCCGGGACCCCGGGCGCAATGAGCAGTTCTTC | CASSPRDPGRNEQFF
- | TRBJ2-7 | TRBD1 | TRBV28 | TGTGCCAGCAGTTTATTCGACAGGGGAATTGCGCACGAGCAGTACTTC | CASSLFDRGIAHEQYF
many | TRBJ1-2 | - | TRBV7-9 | TGTGCCAGCAGCTCCGGGGGGGCCGTATTGAGCTACACCTTC | CASSSGGAVLSYTF